The text below deals with one TCR beta chain. The data stem from a study of PD-L1 blockade in urothelial cancer. Study in general: Chemotherapy regimens numbering 0 to 3 had been given to patients. A median approximately 150,000 T cells were found in blood samples.

V shed 6 bases and J 3 bases; nucleotides not matched to a gene: 5. The CDR3 has 16 residues. Germline lookup yields CDR1 SEHNR and CDR2 FQNEAQ (reference sequence). Each PCR had synthetic TCR analog templates added to it as a spike-in. TCRdb keeps only in-frame clones here, not all; method: immunoSEQ multiplex PCR. The sample holds approximately 48,000 clones, approximately 90% seen once. Time point here: pretreatment peripheral blood. There were between 1 and 8 samples from each patient, taken pretreatment and on-treatment. The rearrangement uses TRBV7-9 and TRBJ2-3; 14 bases are shared with TRBD2. This sample comprised PBMCs, obtained around atezolizumab (anti-PD-L1) treatment. This clonotype originated in a woman aged 60-70 years with urothelial cancer. The CDR3 nucleotides read TGTGCCAGCAGACCAGGGACTAGCGGGAGAACAGATACGCAGTATTTT. It translates to CASRPGTSGRTDTQYF.